This TCR beta chain was profiled in a study of tumor and adjacent non-tumor tissue in lung cancer. TCRbeta libraries were built with three rounds of nested PCR, modified from ARM-PCR. From the multiplex PCR reads, TCRdb called clonotypes with MiXCR, one entry per CDR3 protein. This table has around 76,000 distinct CDR3 sequences, 76% appearing once. No cell sorting was done before RNA was extracted from the tissue. This non-tumor lung sample came from over 3 cm beyond the tumor edge. The sequence was collected from a man aged 70-80 years with non-small cell lung cancer. Sample: distant non-tumor lung tissue.

The CDR3 DNA reads as TGCAGTGCATACCGGGACTACAAGAGAACCCAGTACTTC. Encoded protein: CSAYRDYKRTQYF. V usage is TRBV20-1 and J usage is TRBJ2-5; TRBD2 agrees at 7 bases. Germline CDR1 DFQATT, CDR2 SNEGSKA (reference sequence). Trimming at V came to 6 bases and at J to 8 bases, leaving 12 bases not matched to a gene. This CDR3 comprises 13 residues.